The present entry profiles one TCR beta chain with its context. This clonotype was seen a few times. Its antigen is currently not known. Within one base of it there is no much larger clone, and no base qualities were kept. A distance of 12 bases separates the germline ends of V and J, which lose 1 base and 0 bases respectively. From the cysteine through the phenylalanine, the CDR3 covers 16 amino acids. Only CDR3 DNA remains: 48 bases, in frame from the first base. Looking up the germline V gene yields CDR1 SGHVS and CDR2 FNYEAQ. The data are from a study of response to subunit inactivated influenza vaccine (dated by TCRdb to 2016 to 2019). Concerning the study at large: Deep quantitative profiling of the T cell receptor repertoire was used in the study to follow responses to a trivalent subunit inactivated influenza vaccine.

Here is what the overall study found, with its caveats: The authors proposed that each seasonal influenza vaccination may bring in only a limited number of new T cells.

The receptor library was made with RT-PCR. The sequencer was an Illumina HiSeq 2500. The raw public data were reprocessed by TCRdb itself: fastp quality trimming at Q25, MiXCR clonotype calling, in-frame beta chains only. Each entry merges the rows of one CDR3 protein and shows their most common DNA and genes. The sample table records almost 250,000 distinct CDR3 sequences; 12% of these occur just once. Less than 8.5% of the sample belongs to the ten largest clones. Source: non-naive T cells sorted from PBMCs, taken 14 to 15 days before vaccination. The cell subset or site label of this sample denotes: memory T cell fraction. The chain links TRBV7-6 with TRBJ2-5; there is no confident call for the D gene. This TCR derives from a man between 50 and 59 years old who received an inactivated influenza vaccine. Donor details come from another sample of the same person, matched by shared clones. The CDR3 is CASSLDSWRYQETQYF. The nucleotide sequence is TGTGCCAGCAGCTTAGATTCCTGGCGATACCAAGAGACCCAGTACTTC. The CDR3, completed at both ends by the reference TRBV7-6 and TRBJ2-5 genes, gives the full variable domain GAGVSQSPRYKVTKRGQDVALRCDPISGHVSLYWYRQALGQGPEFLTYFNYEAQQDKSGLPNDRFSAERPEGSISTLTIQRTEQRDSAMYRCASSLDSWRYQETQYFGPGTRLLVL.